In this sample, the clone carrying this TCR beta chain turned up a few times. At one of its ends the junction is not consistent with the germline gene, which may arise from a read error. The data were obtained in a study of blood T cell repertoires in COVID-19. Study background: From the United States, Italy and Spain came samples of acute and convalescent COVID-19.

This table comes from immunoSEQ multiplex PCR, and its TCRdb copy is limited to in-frame clones, with some not included. The table has 120,000 or so clones, 85% to 90% seen once. CDR1 is MGHRA and CDR2 is YSYEKL in the germline V gene. The CDR3 sequence is 18 residues long. Sequencing was performed on peripheral blood. The TCR was taken from a man in his 70s who had recovered from COVID-19. V and J are TRBV4-1 and TRBJ1-6; the D gene is possibly TRBD1 (5 bases). Here the CDR3 reads CASSHPSTDRSSNSPLHF. The CDR3, as DNA: TGCGCCAGCAGCCATCCATCGACAGACCGATCTTCCAATTCGCCCCTCCACTTT.